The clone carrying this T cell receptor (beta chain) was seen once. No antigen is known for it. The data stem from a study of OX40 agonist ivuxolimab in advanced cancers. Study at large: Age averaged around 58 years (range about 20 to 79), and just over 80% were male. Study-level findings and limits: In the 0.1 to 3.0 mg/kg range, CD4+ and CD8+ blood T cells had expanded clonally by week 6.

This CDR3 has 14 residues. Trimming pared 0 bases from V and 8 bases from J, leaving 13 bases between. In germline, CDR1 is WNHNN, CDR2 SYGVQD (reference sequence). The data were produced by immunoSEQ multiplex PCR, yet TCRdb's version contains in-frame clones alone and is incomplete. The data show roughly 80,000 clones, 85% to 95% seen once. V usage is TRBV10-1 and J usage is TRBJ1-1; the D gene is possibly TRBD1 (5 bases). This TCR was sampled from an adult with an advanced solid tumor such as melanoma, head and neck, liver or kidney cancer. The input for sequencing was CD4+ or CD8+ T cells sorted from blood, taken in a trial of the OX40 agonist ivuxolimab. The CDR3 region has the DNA TGCGCCAGCAGTGAGTCGTTAGGGGATGGGGAAGCTTTCTTT. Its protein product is CASSESLGDGEAFF.